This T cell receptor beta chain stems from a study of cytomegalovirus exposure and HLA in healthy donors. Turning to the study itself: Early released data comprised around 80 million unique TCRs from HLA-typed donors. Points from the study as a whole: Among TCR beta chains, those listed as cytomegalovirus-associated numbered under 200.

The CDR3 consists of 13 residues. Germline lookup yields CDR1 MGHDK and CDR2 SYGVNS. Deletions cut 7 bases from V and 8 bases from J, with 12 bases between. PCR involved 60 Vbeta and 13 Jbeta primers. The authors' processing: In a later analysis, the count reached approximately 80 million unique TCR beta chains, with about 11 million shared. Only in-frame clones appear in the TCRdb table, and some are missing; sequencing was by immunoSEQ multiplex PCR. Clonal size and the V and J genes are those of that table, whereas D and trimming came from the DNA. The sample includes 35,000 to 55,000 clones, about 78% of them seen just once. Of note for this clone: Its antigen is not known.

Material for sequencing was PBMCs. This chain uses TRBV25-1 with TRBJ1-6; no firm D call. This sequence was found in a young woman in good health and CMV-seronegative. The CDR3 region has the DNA TGTGCCAGCACCCTAGGGCGGGATTCACCCCTCCACTTT. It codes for CASTLGRDSPLHF.